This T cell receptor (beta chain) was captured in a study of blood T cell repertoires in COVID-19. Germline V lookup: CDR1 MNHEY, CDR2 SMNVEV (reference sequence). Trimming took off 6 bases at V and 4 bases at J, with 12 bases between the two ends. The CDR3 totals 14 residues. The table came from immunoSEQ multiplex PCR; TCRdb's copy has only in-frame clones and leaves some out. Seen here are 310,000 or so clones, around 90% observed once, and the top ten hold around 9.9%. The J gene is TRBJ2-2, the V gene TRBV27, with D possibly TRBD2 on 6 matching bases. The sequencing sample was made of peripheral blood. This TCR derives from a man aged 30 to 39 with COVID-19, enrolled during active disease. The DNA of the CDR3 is TGTGCCAGCAGCGTCAGGGAGGCCACCGGGGAGCTGTTTTTT. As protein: CASSVREATGELFF.